This T cell receptor beta chain was profiled in a study of control samples from healthy donors and cancer patients. Profiled with immunoSEQ multiplex PCR; TCRdb holds only in-frame clones, not every one. Of more than 75,000 clones in the sample, about four fifths were seen once. The V gene end was trimmed by 0 bases and the J gene end by 6 bases; junction bases not matched to a gene: 14. CDR1 is SGDLS, CDR2 YYNGEE, per germline. The CDR3 totals 18 residues. The chain has TRBV9 and TRBJ1-2; 10 bases map to TRBD1. Sequencing was carried out using PBMCs. This TCR came from a man in his sixties or seventies with lung cancer. The CDR3 sequence is CASSVATGQGFMGNGYTF. CDR3 coding DNA: TGTGCCAGCAGCGTAGCTACGGGACAGGGGTTTATGGGGAATGGCTACACCTTC.